This T cell receptor beta chain was sequenced in a study of graft-versus-host responses after intestinal transplantation. Study at large: Anti-thymocyte globulin induction, then tacrolimus and steroids for around 3 years, went to all recipients. Regarding the study as a whole: Allografts from individuals with graft-donor T cell macrochimerism displayed high graft-versus-host to host-versus-graft clonal ratios. The marrow of recipients harbored GvH clones, and ileum or blood showed some of them first.

A remark on this clone: Its antigen is undetermined. The germline gene is not matched at one end of the junction; a read error may be the cause.

The CDR3 is made up of 11 amino acids. Germline V gives CDR1 MDHEN, CDR2 SYDVKM. The table came from immunoSEQ multiplex PCR; TCRdb's copy has only in-frame clones and leaves some out. This table holds about 35,000 clones, 93% found once. The V call is TRBV28, the J call TRBJ1-2; 9 bases are a match to TRBD1. The sequences come from unstimulated CD8+ T cells sorted from spleen or lymph node cells, collected before transplant. The receptor was isolated from a human donor who was the organ donor for an intestinal transplant. The CDR3: CASSTGTGFHF. CDR3 coding DNA: TGTGCCAGCAGCACCGGGACAGGGTTCCATTTC.